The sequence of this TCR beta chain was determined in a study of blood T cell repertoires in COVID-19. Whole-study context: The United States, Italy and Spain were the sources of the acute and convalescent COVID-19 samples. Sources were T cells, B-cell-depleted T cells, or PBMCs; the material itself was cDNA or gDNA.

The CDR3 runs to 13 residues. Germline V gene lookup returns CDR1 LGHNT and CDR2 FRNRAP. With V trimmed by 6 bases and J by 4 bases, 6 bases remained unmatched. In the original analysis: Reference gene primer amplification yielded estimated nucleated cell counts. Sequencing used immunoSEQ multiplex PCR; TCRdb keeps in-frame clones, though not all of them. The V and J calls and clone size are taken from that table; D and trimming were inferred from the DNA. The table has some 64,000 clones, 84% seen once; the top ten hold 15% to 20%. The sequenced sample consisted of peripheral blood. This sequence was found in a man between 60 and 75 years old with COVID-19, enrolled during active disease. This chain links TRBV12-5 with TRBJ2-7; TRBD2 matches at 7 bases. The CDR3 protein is CASGGGREYEQYF. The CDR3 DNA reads TGTGCTAGTGGCGGTGGGCGGGAGTACGAGCAGTACTTC.